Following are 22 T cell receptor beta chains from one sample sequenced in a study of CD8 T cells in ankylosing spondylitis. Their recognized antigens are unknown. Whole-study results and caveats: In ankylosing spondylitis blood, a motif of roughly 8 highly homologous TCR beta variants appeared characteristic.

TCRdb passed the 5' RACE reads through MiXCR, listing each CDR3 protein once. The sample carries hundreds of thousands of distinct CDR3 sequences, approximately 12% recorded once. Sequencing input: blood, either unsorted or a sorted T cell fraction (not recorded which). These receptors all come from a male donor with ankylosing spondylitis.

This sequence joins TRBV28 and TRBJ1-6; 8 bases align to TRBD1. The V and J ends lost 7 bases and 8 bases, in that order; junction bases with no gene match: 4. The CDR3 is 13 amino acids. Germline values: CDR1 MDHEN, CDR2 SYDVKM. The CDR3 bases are TGTGCCAGCACCTGGGACAGGTATTCACCCCTCCACTTT. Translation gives CASTWDRYSPLHF. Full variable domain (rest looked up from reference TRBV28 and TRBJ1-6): DVKVTQSSRYLVKRTGEKVFLECVQDMDHENMFWYRQDPGLGLRLIYFSYDVKMKEKGDIPEGYSVSREKKERFSLILESASTNQTSMYLCASTWDRYSPLHFGNGTRLTVT.

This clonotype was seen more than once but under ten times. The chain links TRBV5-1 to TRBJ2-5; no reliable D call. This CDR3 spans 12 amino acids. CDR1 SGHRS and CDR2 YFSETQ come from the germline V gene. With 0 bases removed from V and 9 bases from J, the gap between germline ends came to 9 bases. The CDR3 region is CASSLEISSQYF. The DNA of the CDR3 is TGCGCCAGCAGCTTGGAGATTTCTTCCCAGTACTTC. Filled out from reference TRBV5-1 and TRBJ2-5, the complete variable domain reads KAGVTQTPRYLIKTRGQQVTLSCSPISGHRSVSWYQQTPGQGLQFLFEYFSETQRNKGNFPGRFSGRQFSNSRSEMNVSTLELGDSALYLCASSLEISSQYFGPGTRLLVL.

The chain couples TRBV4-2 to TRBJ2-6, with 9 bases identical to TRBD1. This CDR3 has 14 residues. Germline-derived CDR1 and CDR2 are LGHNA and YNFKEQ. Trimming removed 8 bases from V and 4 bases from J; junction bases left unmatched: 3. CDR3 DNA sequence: TGTGCCAGCGGGGACAGGGCCGGGGCCAACGTCCTGACTTTC. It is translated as CASGDRAGANVLTF.

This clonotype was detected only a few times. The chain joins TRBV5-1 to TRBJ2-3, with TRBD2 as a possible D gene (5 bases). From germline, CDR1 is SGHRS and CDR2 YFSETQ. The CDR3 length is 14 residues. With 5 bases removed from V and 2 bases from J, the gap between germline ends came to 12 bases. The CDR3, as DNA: TGCGCCAGCAGTCCGGACTCCCCCACAGATACGCAGTATTTT. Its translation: CASSPDSPTDTQYF.

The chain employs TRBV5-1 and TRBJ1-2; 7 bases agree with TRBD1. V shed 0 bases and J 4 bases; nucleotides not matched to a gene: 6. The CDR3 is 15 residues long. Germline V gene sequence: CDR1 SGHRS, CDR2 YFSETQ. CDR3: CASSLVTGASYGYTF. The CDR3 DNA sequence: TGCGCCAGCAGCTTGGTAACAGGGGCGTCCTATGGCTACACCTTC.

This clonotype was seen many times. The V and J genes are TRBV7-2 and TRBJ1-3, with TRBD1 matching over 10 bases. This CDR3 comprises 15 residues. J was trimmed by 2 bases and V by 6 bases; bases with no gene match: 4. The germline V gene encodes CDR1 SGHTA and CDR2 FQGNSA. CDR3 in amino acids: CASSIGTGAGNTIYF. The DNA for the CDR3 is TGTGCCAGCAGTATCGGGACAGGGGCTGGAAACACCATATATTTT.

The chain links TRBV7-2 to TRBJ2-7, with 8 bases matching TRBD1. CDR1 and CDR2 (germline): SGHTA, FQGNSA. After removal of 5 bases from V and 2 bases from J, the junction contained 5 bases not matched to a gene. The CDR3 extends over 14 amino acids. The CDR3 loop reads CASSQGAGAYEQYF. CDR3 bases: TGTGCCAGCAGCCAGGGGGCGGGTGCCTACGAGCAGTACTTC.

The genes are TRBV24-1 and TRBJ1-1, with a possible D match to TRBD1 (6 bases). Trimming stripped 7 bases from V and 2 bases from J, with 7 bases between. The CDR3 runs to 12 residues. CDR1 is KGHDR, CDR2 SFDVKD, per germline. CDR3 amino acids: CATRGGNTEAFF. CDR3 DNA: TGTGCCACCAGAGGGGGAAACACTGAAGCTTTCTTT.

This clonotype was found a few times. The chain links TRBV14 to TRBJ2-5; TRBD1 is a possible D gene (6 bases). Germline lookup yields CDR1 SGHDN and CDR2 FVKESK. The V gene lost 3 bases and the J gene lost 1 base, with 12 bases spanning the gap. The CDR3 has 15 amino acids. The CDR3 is CASSHPGTPQETQYF. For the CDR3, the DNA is TGTGCCAGCAGCCACCCCGGGACACCCCAAGAGACCCAGTACTTC.

CDR3 nucleotide sequence: TGTGCCATCTCTTGGGGACTCCCCACGTACGAGCAGTACTTC. Its translation is CAISWGLPTYEQYF. This chain joins TRBV10-3 and TRBJ2-7, with D perhaps TRBD2 (6 bases). V was shortened by 8 bases and J by 4 bases, with 18 bases between the two germline ends. The germline gives CDR1 ENHRY, CDR2 SYGVKD. This CDR3 contains 14 residues.

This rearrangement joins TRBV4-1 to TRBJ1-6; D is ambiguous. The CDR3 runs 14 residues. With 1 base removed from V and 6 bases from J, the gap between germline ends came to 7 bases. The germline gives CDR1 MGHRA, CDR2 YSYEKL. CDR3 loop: CASSQVPLNSPLHF. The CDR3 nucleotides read TGCGCCAGCAGCCAAGTGCCCCTTAATTCACCCCTCCACTTT.

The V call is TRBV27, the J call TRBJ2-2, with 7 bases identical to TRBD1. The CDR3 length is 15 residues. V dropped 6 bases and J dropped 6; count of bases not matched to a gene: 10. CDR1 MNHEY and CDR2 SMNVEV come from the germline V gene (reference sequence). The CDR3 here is CASSLKTGVPGELFF. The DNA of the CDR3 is TGTGCCAGCAGCTTAAAAACAGGGGTCCCCGGGGAGCTGTTTTTT.

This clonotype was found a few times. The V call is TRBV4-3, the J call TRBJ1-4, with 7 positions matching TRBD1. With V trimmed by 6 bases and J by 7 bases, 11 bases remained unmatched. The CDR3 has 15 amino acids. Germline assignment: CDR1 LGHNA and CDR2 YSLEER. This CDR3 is CASRPGTVIGEKLFF. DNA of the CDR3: TGCGCCAGCAGACCCGGGACAGTCATCGGTGAAAAACTGTTTTTT.

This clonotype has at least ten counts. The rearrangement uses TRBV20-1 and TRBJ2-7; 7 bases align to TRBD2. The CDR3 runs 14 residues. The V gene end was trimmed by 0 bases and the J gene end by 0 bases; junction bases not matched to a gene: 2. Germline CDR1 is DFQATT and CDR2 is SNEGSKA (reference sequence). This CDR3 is CSAREPSGSYEQYF. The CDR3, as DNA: TGCAGTGCTAGAGAACCTAGCGGCTCCTACGAGCAGTACTTC.

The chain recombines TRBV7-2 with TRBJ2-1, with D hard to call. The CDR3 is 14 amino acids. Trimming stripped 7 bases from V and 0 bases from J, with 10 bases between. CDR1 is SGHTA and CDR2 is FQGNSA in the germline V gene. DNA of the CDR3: TGTGCCAGCATGGGTTGGAGCTCCTACAATGAGCAGTTCTTC. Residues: CASMGWSSYNEQFF.

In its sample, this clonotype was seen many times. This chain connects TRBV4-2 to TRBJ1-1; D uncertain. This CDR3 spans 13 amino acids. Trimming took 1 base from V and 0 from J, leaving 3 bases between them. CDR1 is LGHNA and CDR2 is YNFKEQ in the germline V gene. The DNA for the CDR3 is TGTGCCAGCAGCCAAGCGGTGAACACTGAAGCTTTCTTT. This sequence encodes CASSQAVNTEAFF.

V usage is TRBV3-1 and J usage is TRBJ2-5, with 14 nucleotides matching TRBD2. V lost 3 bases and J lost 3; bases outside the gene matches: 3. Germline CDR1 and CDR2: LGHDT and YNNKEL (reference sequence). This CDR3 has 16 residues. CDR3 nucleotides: TGTGCCAGCAGCCACCTGGGACTAGCGGGAGAAGAGACCCAGTACTTC. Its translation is CASSHLGLAGEETQYF.

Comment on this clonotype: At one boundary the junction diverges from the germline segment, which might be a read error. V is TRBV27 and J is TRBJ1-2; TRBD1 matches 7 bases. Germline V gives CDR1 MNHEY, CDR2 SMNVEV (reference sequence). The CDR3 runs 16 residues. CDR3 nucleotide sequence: TGTGCCAGCAGCAGCCGACAGGGCCGTTTCTCCTATCGCTACACCTTC. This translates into CASSSRQGRFSYRYTF.

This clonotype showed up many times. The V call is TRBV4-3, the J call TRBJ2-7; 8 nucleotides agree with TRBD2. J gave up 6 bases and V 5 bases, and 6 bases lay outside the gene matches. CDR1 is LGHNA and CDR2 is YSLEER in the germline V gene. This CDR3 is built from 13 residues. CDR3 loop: CASSKALAGEQYF. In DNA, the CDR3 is TGCGCCAGCAGCAAGGCGCTAGCGGGCGAGCAGTACTTC.

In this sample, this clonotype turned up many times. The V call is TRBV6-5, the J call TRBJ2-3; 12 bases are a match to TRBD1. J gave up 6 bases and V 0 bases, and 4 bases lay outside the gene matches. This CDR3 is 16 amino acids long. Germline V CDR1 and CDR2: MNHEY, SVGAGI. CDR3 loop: CASSYSGTGGVDTQYF. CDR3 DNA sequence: TGTGCCAGCAGTTACTCCGGGACAGGGGGCGTTGATACGCAGTATTTT.

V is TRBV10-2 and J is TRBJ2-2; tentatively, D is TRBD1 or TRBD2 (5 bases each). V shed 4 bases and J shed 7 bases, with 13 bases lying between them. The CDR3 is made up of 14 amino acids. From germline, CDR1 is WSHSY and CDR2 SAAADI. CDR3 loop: CASSGTSGLGELFF. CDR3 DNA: TGCGCCAGCAGTGGAACGTCGGGGCTCGGGGAGCTGTTTTTT.

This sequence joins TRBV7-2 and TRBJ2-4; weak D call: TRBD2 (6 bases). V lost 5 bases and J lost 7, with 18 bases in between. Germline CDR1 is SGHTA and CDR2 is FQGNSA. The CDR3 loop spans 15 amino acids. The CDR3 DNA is TGTGCCAGCAGCCCCCGGCGGGATGCGTCGAACATTCAGTACTTC. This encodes CASSPRRDASNIQYF.